Listed below are T cell receptor beta chains from one sample, sequenced in a study of blood T cell repertoires in COVID-19. Profiling relied on immunoSEQ multiplex PCR, and the TCRdb table lists in-frame clones only, not all of them. Found here are about 110,000 clones, 65% to 80% of them singletons; the top ten hold 0.65% to 0.95%. Sequencing input: peripheral blood. The source of these receptors is a human donor with acute or convalescent COVID-19. The donor label of this sample is uncertain. Both conserved end residues are part of each CDR3. Fields, in order: J gene, clone size, V gene, D gene, CDR3 protein, CDR3 DNA. D genes are given only for firm matches. Only part of the rows carry a size: once, few, many, or a class if the clone is expanded.

>TRBJ2-2|once|TRBV13|TRBD2
CASSSLAGGSNTGELFF
TGTGCCAGCAGCTCCCTGGCGGGGGGATCGAACACCGGGGAGCTGTTTTTT
>TRBJ2-2|once|TRBV24-1|NA
CATSDSGSGELFF
TGTGCCACCAGTGATAGCGGGTCCGGGGAGCTGTTTTTT
>TRBJ1-6|NA|TRBV6-5|TRBD1
CASRLRQGGRSPLHF
TGTGCCAGCAGACTCCGACAGGGCGGTAGGTCACCCCTCCACTTT
>TRBJ1-2|NA|TRBV10-3|TRBD1
CAIGTGNYGYTF
TGTGCCATTGGGACAGGCAACTATGGCTACACCTTC
>TRBJ1-1|NA|TRBV5-1|TRBD1
CASSLRQGGTEAFF
TGCGCCAGCAGCCTTCGACAGGGGGGAACTGAAGCTTTCTTT
>TRBJ2-5|NA|TRBV9|NA
CASRGDRGETQYF
TGTGCCAGCAGGGGGGACCGGGGGGAGACCCAGTACTTC
>TRBJ2-5|NA|TRBV30|TRBD2
CAWSAGLAQETQYF
TGTGCCTGGAGTGCAGGACTAGCACAAGAGACCCAGTACTTC
>TRBJ1-1|once|TRBV11-2|TRBD1
CASSLDDRGPNTEAFF
TGTGCCAGCAGCTTAGATGACAGGGGGCCGAACACTGAAGCTTTCTTT
>TRBJ1-2|NA|TRBV29-1|TRBD1
CSVGGDPGQGYRYTF
TGCAGCGTTGGAGGGGATCCGGGACAGGGGTATCGCTACACCTTC
>TRBJ2-1|NA|TRBV18|TRBD2
CASSTGTRYNEQFF
TGTGCCAGCTCAACCGGGACTAGGTACAATGAGCAGTTCTTC
>TRBJ2-2|NA|TRBV7-2|NA
CASSLFGGRPGELFF
TGTGCCAGCAGCTTATTCGGGGGGCGGCCCGGGGAGCTGTTTTTT
>TRBJ2-1|NA|TRBV3-1/TRBV3-2|TRBD2
CASSQATGTSLGEQFF
TGTGCCAGCAGCCAAGCTACCGGGACTAGTCTAGGCGAGCAGTTCTTC
>TRBJ2-2|NA|TRBV5-4|NA
CASSFSTGNTGELFF
TGTGCCAGCAGCTTTTCTACAGGGAACACCGGGGAGCTGTTTTTT
>TRBJ1-2|few|TRBV7-3|TRBD1
CASSATGGNNYGYTF
TGTGCCAGCAGCGCTACAGGGGGGAACAACTATGGCTACACCTTC
>TRBJ1-5|many|TRBV18|NA
CASSPSGDNQPQHF
TGTGCCAGCTCACCGTCAGGGGACAATCAGCCCCAGCATTTT
>TRBJ2-7|few|TRBV12-3/TRBV12-4|NA
CASSLSRSEQYF
TGTGCCAGCAGTTTATCGAGATCCGAGCAGTACTTC
>TRBJ1-2|few|TRBV5-1|TRBD1
CASSPGGTFYGYTF
TGCGCCAGCAGCCCAGGGGGGACCTTCTATGGCTACACCTTC
>TRBJ2-1|NA|TRBV28|NA
CASTLGGGLNEQFF
TGTGCCAGCACTCTAGGGGGGGGGCTCAATGAGCAGTTCTTC
>TRBJ2-7|NA|TRBV15|NA
CATSRGAVNSYEQYF
TGTGCCACCAGCAGAGGGGCAGTGAACTCCTACGAGCAGTACTTC
>TRBJ1-6|NA|TRBV2|TRBD1
CASSPTGGSSPLHF
TGTGCCAGCAGCCCCACAGGGGGCAGTTCACCCCTCCACTTT
>TRBJ2-5|NA|TRBV7-9|NA
CASSFPSGAETQYF
TGTGCCAGCAGCTTTCCCTCAGGGGCGGAGACCCAGTACTTC
>TRBJ1-2|once|TRBV14|TRBD1
CASSPPGQGPPLYGYTF
TGTGCCAGCAGCCCACCGGGACAGGGTCCACCTCTCTATGGCTACACCTTC
>TRBJ1-4|few|TRBV2|NA
CASTRDFNEKLFF
TGTGCCAGCACGAGGGACTTTAATGAAAAACTGTTTTTT
>TRBJ1-1|few|TRBV6-5|NA
CASSQNRNTEAFF
TGTGCCAGCAGTCAGAACCGGAACACTGAAGCTTTCTTT
>TRBJ1-1|few|TRBV2|TRBD1
CASKGTVLGTEAFF
TGTGCCAGCAAAGGGACAGTACTCGGCACTGAAGCTTTCTTT
>TRBJ2-6|NA|TRBV4-2|NA
CASSQGTLFTSGANVLTF
TGTGCCAGCAGCCAAGGGACTCTATTTACCTCTGGGGCCAACGTCCTGACTTTC
>TRBJ1-3|NA|TRBV7-2|NA
CASSLASRVDTIYF
TGTGCCAGCAGCTTAGCGAGTCGGGTAGACACCATATATTTT
>TRBJ1-1|NA|TRBV18|TRBD1
CASSPGQGRGSTEAFF
TGTGCCAGCTCACCCGGACAGGGAAGGGGTAGCACTGAAGCTTTCTTT
>TRBJ2-2|NA|TRBV5-6|NA
CASSLVHTSTGELFF
TGTGCCAGCAGCTTGGTACACACTAGCACCGGGGAGCTGTTTTTT
>TRBJ2-4|NA|TRBV7-9|NA
CASKGDIGIQYF
TGTGCCAGCAAGGGGGATATTGGCATTCAGTACTTC
>TRBJ2-3|NA|TRBV24-1|NA
CATSDLGGSADTQYF
TGTGCCACCAGTGATTTGGGGGGGAGCGCAGATACGCAGTATTTT
>TRBJ1-6|once|TRBV25-1|NA
CASSESRGGLESPLHF
TGTGCCAGCAGTGAATCCCGGGGGGGGTTAGAGTCACCCCTCCACTTT
>TRBJ2-3|few|TRBV6-5|TRBD2
CASSYGRLAGGDTQYF
TGTGCCAGCAGTTACGGAAGACTAGCGGGGGGAGATACGCAGTATTTT
>TRBJ1-5|NA|TRBV19|NA
CASSIRGSGAILQPQHF
TGTGCCAGTAGTATAAGGGGGTCAGGGGCTATTCTTCAGCCCCAGCATTTT
>TRBJ1-5|NA|TRBV30|TRBD1
CAWSADRLFNSNQPQHF
TGTGCCTGGAGTGCGGACAGGTTATTTAATAGCAATCAGCCCCAGCATTTT
>TRBJ1-5|NA|TRBV27|NA
CASRSAGSNQPQHF
TGTGCCAGCAGATCGGCAGGGAGCAATCAGCCCCAGCATTTT
>TRBJ1-5|NA|TRBV29-1|NA
CSVAFPGHSNQPQHF
TGCAGCGTTGCCTTCCCGGGACATAGCAATCAGCCCCAGCATTTT
>TRBJ2-1|once|TRBV24-1|TRBD2
CATSDWTSGGPQGEQFF
TGTGCCACCAGTGATTGGACTAGCGGGGGCCCCCAGGGTGAGCAGTTCTTC